Below are 24 T cell receptor beta chains sequenced from a single sample in a study of metastatic and nonmetastatic thyroid tumors. TCRdb re-clonotyped the PCR reads through MiXCR. The sample yields roughly 89,000 clones, about an eighth seen once. No treatment of any kind had been given to any patient before thyroid surgery. The sample consisted of tumor tissue. The receptors stem from a female donor with papillary thyroid cancer or a benign thyroid nodule (not recorded which). Some clones in this sample may be carry-over from other donors' samples.

The rearrangement joins TRBV6-1 to TRBJ2-7; TRBD1 or TRBD2 may be the D gene (6 bases each). CDR3 length: 17 residues. V dropped 5 bases and J dropped 2 bases, with 22 bases sitting between them. The V gene's germline CDR1 is MNHNS and CDR2 SASEGT. The CDR3 DNA reads TGTGCCAGCAGTCAACGCCGGGAAGGGGGGACCCCCTACGAGCAGTACTTC. Its protein is CASSQRREGGTPYEQYF.

The chain recombines TRBV6-1 with TRBJ2-2; D unclear. Trimming removed 7 bases at V and 5 bases at J, with 14 bases between. This CDR3 is 14 amino acids long. Germline V gene data show CDR1 as MNHNS and CDR2 as SASEGT. CDR3 protein: CASTGLEVTGELFF. As DNA, the CDR3 is TGTGCCAGCACCGGCCTAGAAGTTACCGGGGAGCTGTTTTTT.

Notes on this clone: The junction and the germline gene differ at one end; a read error may be behind it. J is TRBJ2-3 and V is TRBV2; TRBD1 agrees at 7 bases. Germline loops: CDR1 SNHLY, CDR2 FYNNEI. The CDR3 loop spans 14 amino acids. For the CDR3, the DNA is TGTGCCAGCAGTCTAAGGACAGGCACGGATACGCAGTGTTTT. Its protein is CASSLRTGTDTQCF.

Of note for this clone: One junction end disagrees with the germline gene, perhaps due to a read error. V and J are TRBV20-1 and TRBJ2-5; 7 bases fit TRBD2. This CDR3 spans 12 amino acids. Germline V CDR1 and CDR2: DFQATT, SNEGSKA (reference sequence). CDR3 sequence: CSAGTPRETKYF. The CDR3 nucleotides read TGCAGTGCTGGGACCCCGCGGGAGACCAAGTACTTC.

This clone has ten or more counts. A read error may be the cause here, since a much bigger clone is one base away. CDR3 coding DNA: TGTGCCAGCAGCCTTGAAGAGACCCAGTACTTC. It specifies CASSLEETQYF. V is TRBV9 and J is TRBJ2-5, with D uncertain. The length of the CDR3 is 11 residues. CDR1 and CDR2 from the germline V gene are SGDLS and YYNGEE. V was trimmed by 4 bases and J by 3 bases, leaving 4 bases between them.

This clone has ten or more counts. The V and J genes are TRBV5-6 and TRBJ1-2; no clear D. Germline lookup yields CDR1 SGHDT and CDR2 YYEEEE. V was trimmed by 2 bases and J by 7 bases, leaving 9 bases between them. CDR3 length: 12 amino acids. The CDR3 here is CASSLKIGGYTF. Here the CDR3 DNA reads TGTGCCAGCAGCTTAAAGATTGGTGGCTACACCTTC.

The chain combines TRBV28 with TRBJ2-1; tentatively, D is TRBD1 (5 bases). The CDR3 runs to 14 residues. Trimming stripped 1 base from V and 10 bases from J, with 14 bases between. Germline CDR1 reads MDHEN; CDR2 reads SYDVKM. The CDR3 is CASSLFSTGREQFF. In DNA, the CDR3 is TGTGCCAGCAGTTTATTCTCAACAGGTCGGGAGCAGTTCTTC.

In its sample, this clone was seen many times. The chain joins TRBV25-1 to TRBJ2-3; D perhaps matches TRBD2 (5 bases). CDR1 and CDR2 (germline): MGHDK, SYGVNS. V was clipped by 7 bases and J by 6 bases, with 14 bases between them. The CDR3 is 13 residues long. The CDR3 DNA follows: TGTGCCAGCAATTCGAGGGCCGTTGATACGCAGTATTTT. It yields the protein CASNSRAVDTQYF.

This clone was seen ten or more times. This chain uses TRBV29-1 with TRBJ2-3; unclear D gene. Germline CDR1 and CDR2: SQVTM and ANQGSEA. The CDR3 spans 15 residues. V lost 0 bases and J 6 bases, leaving 16 bases between the germline ends. In DNA form, the CDR3 reads TGCAGCGTTGAAGATCCCTTTGCGCAAACCGATACGCAGTATTTT. Translating gives CSVEDPFAQTDTQYF.

Of note for this clone: Being one base from a much bigger clone, this may be a read error. This sequence joins TRBV7-9 and TRBJ1-1; D remains ambiguous. The CDR3 runs 13 residues. V lost 5 bases and J lost 6, with 13 bases in between. The germline CDR1 and CDR2 sequences are SEHNR and FQNEAQ (reference sequence). Written as DNA, the CDR3 is TGTGCCAGCAGCCCTATAGCGCCTCCTGAAGCTTTCTTT. This translates into CASSPIAPPEAFF.

This clone was found a few times. The chain combines TRBV6-4 with TRBJ2-3, with 7 bases matching TRBD2. CDR3 length equals 13 residues. CDR1 and CDR2 (germline): MRHNA, SNTAGT. The junction had 2 bases not matched to a gene; V was cut back by 3 bases and J by 5 bases. CDR3 region: CASSEREQDTQYF. CDR3 DNA sequence: TGTGCCAGCAGTGAGCGGGAGCAAGATACGCAGTATTTT.

In this sample, this clone turned up many times. V usage is TRBV14 and J usage is TRBJ2-7, with 8 bases identical to TRBD2. V lost 1 base to trimming and J lost 6 bases; unmatched junction nucleotides: 11. The CDR3 totals 16 residues. Germline V gene lookup returns CDR1 SGHDN and CDR2 FVKESK. In nucleotides, the CDR3 is TGTGCCAGCAGCCAAGCTCGATGGTTTGCGGGAGGCGAGCAGTACTTC. Translating gives CASSQARWFAGGEQYF.

This clone was recorded many times. The sample contains more than one DNA sequence encoding this CDR3. This chain links TRBV2 with TRBJ2-7; D uncertain. The V and J ends lost 7 bases and 2 bases respectively, with 9 bases between them. There are 12 residues in the CDR3. Germline loops: CDR1 SNHLY, CDR2 FYNNEI. The CDR3, as DNA: TGTGCCAGCAATGGGGAAACCTACGAGCAGTACTTC. It codes for CASNGETYEQYF.

Turning to this clone: At one boundary the junction diverges from the germline segment, which might be a read error. The rearrangement joins TRBV14 to TRBJ2-7; D is ambiguous. CDR3 length: 11 residues. Germline values: CDR1 SGHDN, CDR2 FVKESK. CDR3 amino acids: CASSLGYEHYF. The CDR3, as DNA: TGTGCCAGCAGCCTAGGTTACGAGCATTACTTT.

As concerns this clone: A much larger clone sits a single nucleotide away, making a read error possible. The J gene is TRBJ2-7, the V gene TRBV5-5; weak D call: TRBD2 (5 bases). The CDR3 spans 15 residues. The germline V gene has CDR1 SGHKS and CDR2 YYEKEE (reference sequence). V was shortened by 6 bases and J by 7 bases, with 23 bases between the two germline ends. CDR3 sequence reads: CASILVGGLGGEQYF. The CDR3, as DNA: TGTGCCAGCATCCTGGTCGGAGGACTCGGTGGGGAGCAGTACTTC.

This clone was detected many times. V and J are TRBV7-9 and TRBJ2-7, with D unclear. Trimming took 1 base from V and 2 from J, leaving 9 bases between them. CDR3 length: 14 amino acids. Germline values: CDR1 SEHNR, CDR2 FQNEAQ (reference sequence). The chain's CDR3 is CASSLGQMTYEQYF. CDR3 DNA: TGTGCCAGCAGCTTAGGGCAGATGACCTACGAGCAGTACTTC.

As to this clone: A read error is possible here, since a much larger clone lies one base away. The rearrangement uses TRBV11-2 and TRBJ2-1; D not certain. The V gene's germline CDR1 is SGHAT and CDR2 FQNNGV. This CDR3 contains 16 residues. V lost 4 bases and J 0 bases, leaving 13 bases between the germline ends. CDR3 region: CASSSGTPSSYNEQFF. For the CDR3, the DNA is TGTGCCAGCAGCTCCGGTACTCCAAGCTCCTACAATGAGCAGTTCTTC. The whole variable domain, filled in from reference TRBV11-2 and TRBJ2-1, reads EAGVAQSPRYKIIEKRQSVAFWCNPISGHATLYWYQQILGQGPKLLIQFQNNGVVDDSQLPKDRFSAERLKGVDSTLKIQPAKLEDSAVYLCASSSGTPSSYNEQFFGPGTRLTVL.

This clone showed up many times. The chain combines TRBV6-1 with TRBJ2-7; D is perhaps TRBD1 (5 bases). CDR3 size: 15 residues. The V end was cut by 6 bases, the J end by 5 bases, with 20 bases between. The germline CDR1 and CDR2 sequences are MNHNS and SASEGT. For the CDR3, the DNA is TGTGCCAGCAGCGCTACCAGGGCAATCGTCCACGAGCAGTACTTC. Its protein is CASSATRAIVHEQYF.

This clone was recorded once. This could be a read error, since a much larger clone is one nucleotide away. In the same sample, other DNA sequences code for this CDR3. CDR3 in amino acids: CASSYGQETQYF. DNA for the CDR3: TGCGCCAGCAGCTATGGACAAGAGACACAGTACTTC. The chain joins TRBV5-1 to TRBJ2-5; tentatively, D is TRBD1 (5 bases). The germline CDR1 and CDR2 sequences are SGHRS and YFSETQ. The CDR3 extends over 12 amino acids.

For this clone: Since a much larger clone is just one base distant, this may be a read error. The rearrangement links TRBV7-3 to TRBJ2-3, with TRBD1 matching over 7 bases. The V segment lost 2 bases and the J segment 7 bases; nucleotides outside the gene matches: 6. This CDR3 has 14 amino acids. CDR1 is SGHTA, CDR2 FQGTGA, per germline. As DNA, the CDR3 is TGTGCCAGCAGCTTAGACGACAGGGTTTATACGCAGTATTTT. Translation gives CASSLDDRVYTQYF.

This clone was seen at least ten times. The chain employs TRBV6-5 and TRBJ2-5; TRBD2 might be the D (6 bases). This CDR3 is built from 14 residues. From germline, CDR1 is MNHEY and CDR2 SVGAGI. Trimming pared 2 bases from V and 7 bases from J, leaving 14 bases between. DNA for the CDR3: TGTGCCAGCAGTTACCTCCGCAGGAGGGGGACCCAGTACTTC. Translation gives CASSYLRRRGTQYF.

On this clone itself: Possible read error: a much larger clone is one base away. This sequence joins TRBV11-2 and TRBJ2-1; possible D gene TRBD2, 5 bases. Germline V gene lookup returns CDR1 SGHAT and CDR2 FQNNGV. The CDR3 runs 15 residues. V was clipped by 6 bases and J by 12 bases, with 24 bases between them. The CDR3 loop reads CASRSTVDPTEGQFF. DNA of the CDR3: TGTGCCAGCAGGTCAACCGTGGACCCTACCGAGGGGCAGTTCTTC.

This clone has at least ten counts. V gene TRBV27 combines with J gene TRBJ1-6; D might be TRBD1 (6 bases). Per germline, CDR1 MNHEY and CDR2 SMNVEV (reference sequence). The CDR3 is 12 amino acids. V lost 7 bases to trimming and J lost 9 bases, with 10 bases between them. The CDR3: CASTTGLSPLHF. The CDR3 region has the DNA TGTGCCAGCACCACAGGGCTTTCACCCCTCCACTTT.

This clone has a count of ten or more. The chain uses TRBV30 and TRBJ2-1; possible D gene TRBD2, 6 bases. Trimming shortened V by 2 bases and J by 10 bases, and 15 bases separated the two germline ends. This CDR3 region has 13 residues. The germline gives CDR1 GTSNPN, CDR2 SVGIG (reference sequence). CDR3 sequence: CAWSRLAASEQFF. CDR3 sequence (DNA): TGTGCCTGGAGTCGATTAGCGGCTAGCGAGCAGTTCTTC. The whole variable domain, filled in from reference TRBV30 and TRBJ2-1, reads SQTIHQWPATLVQPVGSPLSLECTVEGTSNPNLYWYRQAAGRGLQLLFYSVGIGQISSEVPQNLSASRPQDRQFILSSKKLLLSDSGFYLCAWSRLAASEQFFGPGTRLTVL.